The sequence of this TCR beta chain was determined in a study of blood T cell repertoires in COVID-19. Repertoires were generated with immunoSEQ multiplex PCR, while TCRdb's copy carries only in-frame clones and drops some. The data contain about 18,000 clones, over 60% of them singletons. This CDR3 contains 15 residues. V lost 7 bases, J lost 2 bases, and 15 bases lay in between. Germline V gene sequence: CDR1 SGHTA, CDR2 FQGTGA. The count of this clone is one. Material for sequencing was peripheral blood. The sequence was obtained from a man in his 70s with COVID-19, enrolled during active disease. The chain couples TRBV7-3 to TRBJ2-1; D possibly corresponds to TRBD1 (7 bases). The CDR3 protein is CASNQEGAPYNEQFF. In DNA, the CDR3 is TGTGCCAGCAACCAGGAGGGGGCCCCCTACAATGAGCAGTTCTTC. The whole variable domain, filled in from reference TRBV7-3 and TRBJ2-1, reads GAGVSQTPSNKVTEKGKYVELRCDPISGHTALYWYRQSLGQGPEFLIYFQGTGAADDSGLPNDRFFAVRPEGSVSTLKIQRTERGDSAVYLCASNQEGAPYNEQFFGPGTRLTVL.